The clone carrying this TCR beta chain was seen a few times. These data belong to a study of T cells in Graves' hyperthyroidism and ophthalmopathy. The TCR beta CDR3 regions underwent amplification using RNA transcripts as the source. HTBI primers drove first-round RT-PCR of the TCR CDR3. MiXCR was run by TCRdb on the multiplex PCR reads, yielding one entry per CDR3 protein. The data contain a few hundred thousand distinct CDR3 sequences, under 20% of them seen just once; the ten biggest clones take up 35% to 45%. This sequence was found in a man younger than 35 with Graves' ophthalmopathy. Sequenced: blood.

CDR3 in amino acids: CASGVSANYGYTF. The CDR3 DNA reads TGTGCCAGCGGTGTTTCAGCTAACTATGGCTACACCTTC. The rearrangement links TRBV28 to TRBJ1-2; no firm D call. The V end lost 8 bases, the J end lost 0 bases, and 10 bases lay between the germline ends. The germline gives CDR1 MDHEN, CDR2 SYDVKM. The CDR3 spans 13 residues.